These 28 T cell receptor beta chains were all obtained from the same sample, sequenced in a study of technical replicates of blood from four donors. Profiled with immunoSEQ multiplex PCR; TCRdb holds only in-frame clones, not every one. Here the sample spans 60,000 to 80,000 clones, roughly 86% being singletons. What was sequenced was PBMCs. Every receptor here comes from a human donor in good health. Some clones in this sample may be carry-over from other donors' samples.

The rearrangement links TRBV30 to TRBJ1-2, with 7 bases lining up with TRBD1. CDR3 size: 14 residues. Trimming took 5 bases from V and 5 from J; bases not matched to a gene: 11. Germline assignment: CDR1 GTSNPN and CDR2 SVGIG (reference sequence). This CDR3 reads CAWVPPGGAYGYTF. Written as DNA, the CDR3 is TGTGCCTGGGTCCCCCCAGGGGGTGCTTATGGCTACACCTTC.

The V call is TRBV4-3, the J call TRBJ2-7; TRBD2 might be the D (6 bases). CDR1 is LGHNA, CDR2 YSLEER, per germline. The CDR3 length is 16 residues. V lost 0 bases and J lost 0, with 12 bases in between. Here the CDR3 reads CASSQDHAGTSYEQYF. CDR3 DNA sequence: TGCGCCAGCAGCCAAGATCATGCGGGGACCTCCTACGAGCAGTACTTC.

The V and J genes are TRBV6-6 and TRBJ1-1; 8 bases are shared with TRBD1. Germline trimming cut 3 bases from V and 3 bases from J; bases unmatched to any gene: 3. Germline values: CDR1 MNHNY, CDR2 SVGAGI (reference sequence). The CDR3 loop spans 14 amino acids. The CDR3 loop reads CASSYGQGYTEAFF. The CDR3 bases are TGTGCCAGCAGTTATGGACAGGGCTACACTGAAGCTTTCTTT.

CDR3 sequence reads: CAWRGRGAIQETQYF. The CDR3 DNA sequence: TGTGCCTGGAGAGGGCGGGGGGCGATCCAAGAGACCCAGTACTTC. This rearrangement joins TRBV30 to TRBJ2-5; 8 positions match TRBD2. The CDR3 extends over 15 amino acids. CDR1 GTSNPN and CDR2 SVGIG come from the germline V gene (reference sequence). V shed 3 bases, J shed 1 base, and the junction held 7 bases outside the gene matches.

V and J are TRBV30 and TRBJ1-3, with TRBD1 as a possible D gene (5 bases). Per germline, CDR1 GTSNPN and CDR2 SVGIG (reference sequence). Trimming stripped 0 bases from V and 0 bases from J, with 12 bases between. The CDR3 runs to 16 residues. As DNA, the CDR3 is TGTGCCTGGAGTGTTAGGGGCGGCAACTCTGGAAACACCATATATTTT. The encoded protein is CAWSVRGGNSGNTIYF.

The gene calls are TRBV7-9 and TRBJ1-2; the D is unclear. This CDR3 has 12 amino acids. Trimming left V 1 base short and J 4 bases short, with 4 bases between. Germline CDR1 and CDR2: SEHNR and FQNEAQ (reference sequence). The CDR3 region is CASSLDIYGYTF. DNA for the CDR3: TGTGCCAGCAGCTTAGATATCTATGGCTACACCTTC.

The chain recombines TRBV5-1 with TRBJ2-1; 10 positions agree with TRBD1. This CDR3 is built from 14 residues. Germline V gene data show CDR1 as SGHRS and CDR2 as YFSETQ. The V gene end was trimmed by 0 bases and the J gene end by 9 bases; junction bases not matched to a gene: 3. The CDR3 reads CASSLGQGAGEQFF. As DNA, the CDR3 is TGCGCCAGCAGCTTGGGACAGGGGGCAGGTGAGCAGTTCTTC.

V and J are TRBV7-9 and TRBJ1-2; TRBD1 might be the D (6 bases). CDR3 length equals 15 residues. The V end was cut by 1 base, the J end by 6 bases, with 15 bases between. Germline CDR1 SEHNR, CDR2 FQNEAQ (reference sequence). CDR3 in DNA: TGTGCCAGCAGCTTAGTTCGGGGGGCAGGAGATGGCTACACCTTC. This codes for CASSLVRGAGDGYTF.

The chain employs TRBV27 and TRBJ1-2; 7 bases agree with TRBD1. The germline CDR1 and CDR2 sequences are MNHEY and SMNVEV (reference sequence). This CDR3 is built from 12 residues. V lost 7 bases and J lost 8; bases outside the gene matches: 7. Written as DNA, the CDR3 is TGTGCCAGCAAACCGACAGGGCAGGGCTACACCTTC. This encodes CASKPTGQGYTF.

The chain is built from TRBV6-4 and TRBJ1-6, with no clear D. This CDR3 has 14 amino acids. Germline loops: CDR1 MRHNA, CDR2 SNTAGT. V was pared by 6 bases and J by 5 bases, with 11 bases between. CDR3 bases: TGTGCCAGCAGGAGGACGGGAAATAATTCACCCCTCCACTTT. Amino acid sequence: CASRRTGNNSPLHF.

This clone occurred a few times. CDR3 sequence: CSGSGGGKTQYF. The CDR3, as DNA: TGCAGTGGATCGGGAGGGGGAAAGACCCAGTACTTC. The chain joins TRBV29-1 to TRBJ2-5; 8 positions match TRBD2. The CDR3 totals 12 residues. CDR1 is SQVTM, CDR2 ANQGSEA, per germline.

CDR3 DNA sequence: TGTGCCAGCAGCCAAAAACCGGGACAGTCCTACGAGCAGTACTTC. The encoded protein is CASSQKPGQSYEQYF. This chain connects TRBV4-2 to TRBJ2-7; 7 bases agree with TRBD1. Germline assignment: CDR1 LGHNA and CDR2 YNFKEQ. Trimming removed 2 bases from V and 1 base from J; junction bases left unmatched: 5. This CDR3 is 15 amino acids long.

This sequence joins TRBV12-5 and TRBJ1-2, with 10 bases fitting TRBD1. The CDR3 contains 20 residues. The germline V gene encodes CDR1 LGHNT and CDR2 FRNRAP. Losses at the gene ends were 6 bases for V and 6 bases for J; bases not matched to a gene: 25. CDR3 protein: CASGLPPLGQGIRRTDGYTF. The CDR3 DNA reads TGTGCTAGTGGCTTACCTCCCTTGGGACAGGGGATACGACGCACTGATGGCTACACCTTC.

This chain uses TRBV6-7 with TRBJ1-2, with 7 bases matching TRBD1. TRBV6-7 is filed as an ORF, its function uncertain. The ends lost 2 bases at V and 8 bases at J; junction bases unmatched: 2. This CDR3 comprises 12 residues. The CDR3 region has the DNA TGTGCCAGCAGTTACAGGGGGCGAGGCTACACCTTC. Protein product: CASSYRGRGYTF.

V and J are TRBV27 and TRBJ2-1, with 7 positions matching TRBD2. The germline gives CDR1 MNHEY, CDR2 SMNVEV (reference sequence). The CDR3 runs to 14 residues. The V gene end was trimmed by 8 bases and the J gene end by 6 bases; junction bases not matched to a gene: 10. This chain's CDR3 is CASRAGRFVNEQFF. DNA of the CDR3: TGTGCCAGCCGAGCGGGGAGATTTGTCAATGAGCAGTTCTTC.

The chain couples TRBV5-6 to TRBJ1-2; possibly TRBD1 for D (5 bases). Germline V CDR1 and CDR2: SGHDT, YYEEEE. CDR3 length equals 14 residues. Trimming pared 2 bases from V and 4 bases from J, leaving 12 bases between. CDR3 loop: CASSFTGGAYGYTF. DNA of the CDR3: TGTGCCAGCAGCTTCACAGGAGGGGCCTATGGCTACACCTTC.

In the case of this clone: At one end, the junction sequence differs from germline, possibly due to a read error. The chain joins TRBV5-1 to TRBJ2-6; a weak D match, TRBD2 (7 bases). Germline-derived CDR1 and CDR2 are SGHRS and YFSETQ. The CDR3 has 18 residues. CDR3 sequence reads: CASRPSGGAPSWANVLTF. The CDR3 coding sequence is TGCGCCAGCAGGCCCAGTGGGGGGGCCCCCTCTTGGGCCAACGTCCTGACTTTC.

This chain connects TRBV10-3 to TRBJ2-2, with 13 bases lining up with TRBD2. After removal of 6 bases from V and 3 bases from J, the junction contained 4 bases not matched to a gene. The CDR3 has 16 residues. Germline-derived CDR1 and CDR2 are ENHRY and SYGVKD. The CDR3 sequence is CAISGTSGEYTGELFF. The CDR3, as DNA: TGTGCCATCAGCGGGACTAGCGGGGAATACACCGGGGAGCTGTTTTTT.

The chain joins TRBV6-1 to TRBJ1-5; tentatively, D is TRBD1 (5 bases). CDR1 MNHNS and CDR2 SASEGT come from the germline V gene. V was cut by 7 bases and J by 7 bases, with 17 bases left in between. The CDR3 runs to 14 residues. The DNA of the CDR3 is TGTGCCAGCACTTCTCATACTTGGGGCCAGCCCCAGCATTTT. Translation gives CASTSHTWGQPQHF.

The V call is TRBV18, the J call TRBJ2-2; 7 bases are shared with TRBD2. Germline CDR1 KGHSH, CDR2 LQKENI. The CDR3 is made up of 16 amino acids. With V trimmed by 1 base and J by 7 bases, 9 bases remained unmatched. CDR3 in DNA: TGTGCCAGCTCACCACAGCGGGGCTCTTCCAGCGGGGAGCTGTTTTTT. It is translated as CASSPQRGSSSGELFF. The variable domain in full, with the rest retrieved from reference TRBV18 and TRBJ2-2, is NAGVMQNPRHLVRRRGQEARLRCSPMKGHSHVYWYRQLPEEGLKFMVYLQKENIIDESGMPKERFSAEFPKEGPSILRIQQVVRGDSAAYFCASSPQRGSSSGELFFGEGSRLTVL.

The J gene is TRBJ2-2, the V gene TRBV19, with a possible D match to TRBD1 (5 bases). The ends were cut back, 4 bases at V and 0 bases at J, with 9 bases in the middle. The germline CDR1 and CDR2 sequences are LNHDA and SQIVND (reference sequence). The CDR3 consists of 15 residues. In DNA form, the CDR3 reads TGTGCCAGTAGTACAAGGGGCGCGAACACCGGGGAGCTGTTTTTT. Amino acid sequence: CASSTRGANTGELFF. The full variable domain, with the rest looked up from reference TRBV19 and TRBJ2-2, is DGGITQSPKYLFRKEGQNVTLSCEQNLNHDAMYWYRQDPGQGLRLIYYSQIVNDFQKGDIAEGYSVSREKKESFPLTVTSAQKNPTAFYLCASSTRGANTGELFFGEGSRLTVL.

V usage is TRBV18 and J usage is TRBJ1-6; D may be TRBD1 (5 bases). V lost 3 bases and J lost 9, with 21 bases in between. CDR3 size: 17 residues. Germline values: CDR1 KGHSH, CDR2 LQKENI. The CDR3, as DNA: TGTGCCAGCTCACCGAGCTTGACGGGGGGAAGTTCTTCACCCCTCCACTTT. It specifies CASSPSLTGGSSSPLHF.

The CDR3 reads CATRAGHSSYEQYF. DNA of the CDR3: TGTGCCACCCGGGCCGGACACTCTTCCTACGAGCAGTACTTC. The chain couples TRBV5-6 to TRBJ2-7, with D perhaps TRBD1 (5 bases). The V gene lost 9 bases and the J gene lost 1 base, with 17 bases spanning the gap. In germline, CDR1 is SGHDT, CDR2 YYEEEE. CDR3 length: 14 amino acids. The variable domain in full, with the rest retrieved from reference TRBV5-6 and TRBJ2-7, is DAGVTQSPTHLIKTRGQQVTLRCSPKSGHDTVSWYQQALGQGPQFIFQYYEEEERQRGNFPDRFSGHQFPNYSSELNVNALLLGDSALYLCATRAGHSSYEQYFGPGTRLTVT.

The genes are TRBV10-3 and TRBJ2-1; the match to TRBD2 covers 7 bases. V was pared by 8 bases and J by 3 bases, with 7 bases of the junction left unmatched. Per the germline V gene, CDR1 is ENHRY and CDR2 is SYGVKD. The CDR3 has 14 amino acids. CDR3 loop: CAIRPGGIYNEQFF. The CDR3, as DNA: TGTGCCATCCGCCCCGGGGGGATCTACAATGAGCAGTTCTTC.

The DNA for the CDR3 is TGTGCCGGAGGGACTAGCGGGAGGGGAACAGATACGCAGTATTTT. Residues: CAGGTSGRGTDTQYF. The chain has TRBV2 and TRBJ2-3; 16 nucleotides align to TRBD2. J gave up 3 bases and V 11 bases, and 5 bases lay outside the gene matches. CDR3 length: 15 residues. Germline V CDR1 and CDR2: SNHLY, FYNNEI.

This clone was seen a single time. The V and J genes are TRBV7-2 and TRBJ1-6; D not certain. Germline V gene sequence: CDR1 SGHTA, CDR2 FQGNSA. The CDR3 consists of 15 residues. Trimming pared 4 bases from V and 5 bases from J, leaving 12 bases between. The CDR3 loop is CASSYRHLNNSPLHF. In DNA form, the CDR3 reads TGTGCCAGCAGCTACAGACACCTTAATAATTCACCCCTCCACTTT.

The CDR3 region has the DNA TGTGCCAGCAGCCAAGGACAGGGGCTCTCTGGAAACACCATATATTTT. It encodes CASSQGQGLSGNTIYF. V is TRBV4-2 and J is TRBJ1-3; 8 bases align to TRBD1. The CDR3 is made up of 16 amino acids. Germline trimming cut 1 base from V and 0 bases from J; bases unmatched to any gene: 2. The V gene's germline CDR1 is LGHNA and CDR2 YNFKEQ.

The chain links TRBV11-2 to TRBJ2-7; 8 positions agree with TRBD1. The CDR3 length is 14 residues. V was pared by 1 base and J by 7 bases, with 6 bases of the junction left unmatched. The germline gives CDR1 SGHAT, CDR2 FQNNGV. In DNA form, the CDR3 reads TGTGCCAGCAGCTTAGTTCAGGGGGCGGGAGAGCAGTACTTC. Translation gives CASSLVQGAGEQYF.